Here is one T cell receptor beta chain with its context. The antigen remains undetermined. V lost 6 bases and J lost 3, with 11 bases in between. This CDR3 is built from 12 residues. CDR1 is DFQATT and CDR2 is SNEGSKA in the germline V gene (reference sequence). The sample is drawn from a study of identical twins. General observations from the study: Twins shared beta out-of-frame sequences in excess, but this excess was weaker. There was an excess of low generation probability in the out-of-frame alpha sequences that twins shared. Out-of-frame sharing of TCR alpha in monozygotic twins was underestimated by models. Insertions ran lower in abundant cord blood beta clonotypes, though not in memory repertoires.

TCRdb fed the 5' RACE reads into MiXCR, producing one record per CDR3 protein. The repertoire consists of 1,800,000 or so distinct CDR3 sequences, with around a third occurring once and the leading ten covering 0.25% to 0.3%. The chain combines TRBV20-1 with TRBJ1-1; no clear D. The sequenced sample was cord blood. The clonotype comes from a newborn girl in good health. CDR3 protein: CSAQRTDTEAFF. CDR3 bases: TGCAGTGCCCAGCGGACGGACACTGAAGCTTTCTTT.